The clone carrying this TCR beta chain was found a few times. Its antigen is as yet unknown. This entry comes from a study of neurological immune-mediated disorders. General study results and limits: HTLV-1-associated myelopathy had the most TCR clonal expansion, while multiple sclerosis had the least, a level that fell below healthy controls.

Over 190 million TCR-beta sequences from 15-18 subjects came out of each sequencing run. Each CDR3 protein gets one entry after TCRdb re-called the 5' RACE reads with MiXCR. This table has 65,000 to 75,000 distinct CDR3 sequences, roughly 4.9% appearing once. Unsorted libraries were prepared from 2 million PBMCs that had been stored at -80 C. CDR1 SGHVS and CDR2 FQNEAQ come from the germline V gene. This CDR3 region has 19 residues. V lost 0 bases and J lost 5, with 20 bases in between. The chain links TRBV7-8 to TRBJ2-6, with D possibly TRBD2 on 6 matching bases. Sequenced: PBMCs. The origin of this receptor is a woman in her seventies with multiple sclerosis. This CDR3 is CASSLAILASVGRANVLTF. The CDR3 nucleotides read TGTGCCAGCAGCTTAGCGATTTTGGCTAGCGTAGGTAGGGCCAACGTCCTGACTTTC. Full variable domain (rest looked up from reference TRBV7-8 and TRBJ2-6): GAGVSQSPRYKVAKRGQDVALRCDPISGHVSLFWYQQALGQGPEFLTYFQNEAQLDKSGLPSDRFFAERPEGSVSTLKIQRTQQEDSAVYLCASSLAILASVGRANVLTFGAGSRLTVL.